Following are 17 T cell receptor beta chains from one sample sequenced in a study of blood T cell repertoires in COVID-19. Generated by immunoSEQ multiplex PCR, the TCRdb table keeps only in-frame clones and is missing some. The sample has 230,000 or so clones, around four fifths seen once; the top ten hold more than 6.5%. The sequenced sample consisted of peripheral blood. Receptors originate from a man aged 40-50 years with active or convalescent COVID-19.

This clone appeared once. The V call is TRBV19, the J call TRBJ1-6; D may be TRBD1 (6 bases). The germline V and J ends were trimmed by 4 bases and 7 bases, with 14 bases remaining between them. This CDR3 has 15 residues. In germline, CDR1 is LNHDA, CDR2 SQIVND (reference sequence). The CDR3 loop reads CASSTQGSVNSPLHF. The DNA of the CDR3 is TGTGCCAGTAGTACCCAGGGGTCGGTCAATTCACCCCTCCACTTT.

The rearrangement links TRBV18 to TRBJ2-1; 8 bases are a match to TRBD2. Trimming cost V 3 bases and J 5 bases; bases outside gene matches: 6. The CDR3 loop spans 15 amino acids. CDR1 is KGHSH, CDR2 LQKENI, per germline. In DNA, the CDR3 is TGTGCCAGCTCACCCTCGCGGGAGGCCGACAATGAGCAGTTCTTC. Encoded protein: CASSPSREADNEQFF.

The chain uses TRBV14 and TRBJ1-6; D possibly corresponds to TRBD1 (6 bases). CDR1 and CDR2 from the germline V gene are SGHDN and FVKESK. The length of the CDR3 is 15 residues. Deletions cut 4 bases from V and 7 bases from J, with 14 bases between. CDR3 amino acids: CASSRWEGDNSPLHF. The CDR3 DNA reads as TGTGCCAGCAGCCGATGGGAGGGGGACAATTCACCCCTCCACTTT.

This chain connects TRBV19 to TRBJ1-2; tentative D call: TRBD1 (6 bases). With 9 bases removed from V and 4 bases from J, the gap between germline ends came to 21 bases. The CDR3 loop spans 15 amino acids. The germline CDR1 and CDR2 sequences are LNHDA and SQIVND (reference sequence). The CDR3 DNA reads TGTGCCAGCTTCCCTCAGGTGGGGGCTACCTATGGCTACACCTTC. Protein sequence: CASFPQVGATYGYTF.

V gene TRBV18 combines with J gene TRBJ2-7; D gene unclear. The CDR3 contains 14 residues. V dropped 3 bases and J dropped 2 bases, with 11 bases sitting between them. Germline CDR1 and CDR2: KGHSH and LQKENI. The CDR3 bases are TGTGCCAGCTCACCTTGGTCAGACACCTACGAGCAGTACTTC. Its protein product is CASSPWSDTYEQYF.

The chain carries TRBV12-3 or TRBV12-4 and TRBJ2-7, with 8 bases fitting TRBD1. CDR3 length: 12 residues. Unmatched junction bases numbered 1, after V lost 6 bases and J lost 3 bases. The CDR3 coding sequence is TGTGCCAGCAGAGGACAGGGCTACGAGCAGTACTTC. Translation gives CASRGQGYEQYF.

V is TRBV30 and J is TRBJ1-4, with D unclear. CDR3 size: 14 residues. Trimming removed 2 bases at V and 8 bases at J, with 15 bases between. Germline CDR1 and CDR2: GTSNPN and SVGIG (reference sequence). Here the CDR3 reads CAWSYSFSIEKLFF. The CDR3 coding sequence is TGTGCCTGGAGTTACAGCTTCTCCATCGAAAAACTGTTTTTT.

The rearrangement uses TRBV11-2 and TRBJ1-6; D not resolved. V was trimmed by 6 bases and J by 14 bases, leaving 17 bases between them. CDR1 is SGHAT and CDR2 is FQNNGV in the germline V gene. The CDR3 length is 13 residues. CDR3 bases: TGTGCCAGCAGTTTCGGCATCAATGAGGCCCTCCACTTT. This gives the protein CASSFGINEALHF.

This clone was observed a handful of times. The CDR3 here is CASSYPGGLAFF. The CDR3 DNA sequence: TGTGCCAGCAGTTACCCGGGTGGTTTGGCTTTCTTT. This chain uses TRBV6-2 or TRBV6-3 with TRBJ1-1; no definite D call. Germline loops: CDR1 MNHEY, CDR2 SVGEGT. The ends were cut back, 2 bases at V and 11 bases at J, with 12 bases in the middle. CDR3 length: 12 amino acids.

This sequence joins TRBV7-9 and TRBJ2-2, with TRBD2 as a possible D gene (5 bases). The CDR3 has 17 residues. Per the germline V gene, CDR1 is SEHNR and CDR2 is FQNEAQ (reference sequence). Trimming removed 4 bases from V and 4 bases from J, with 19 bases in between. The CDR3 loop reads CASSSMAAGVSTGELFF. The CDR3, as DNA: TGTGCCAGCAGCTCAATGGCTGCCGGGGTGAGCACCGGGGAGCTGTTTTTT.

The chain is built from TRBV3-1 (or the pseudogene TRBV3-2) and TRBJ2-3; the D gene is possibly TRBD2 (5 bases). The CDR3 contains 12 residues. Germline V gene lookup returns CDR1 LGHDT and CDR2 YNNKEL (reference sequence). V was pared by 1 base and J by 14 bases, with 13 bases between. In nucleotides, the CDR3 is TGTGCCAGCAGCCAAGCACCCGGACTTGTGTATTTT. This translates into CASSQAPGLVYF.

A note on this clone: The same CDR3 also results from other DNA sequences found in this sample. This chain joins TRBV29-1 and TRBJ1-1, with D possibly TRBD1 on 5 matching bases. Germline V gene data show CDR1 as SQVTM and CDR2 as ANQGSEA. The CDR3 consists of 13 residues. Trimming took off 3 bases at V and 1 base at J, with 9 bases between the two ends. The CDR3 sequence: CSVDSGGNTEAFF. For the CDR3, the DNA is TGCAGCGTTGATTCGGGGGGGAACACTGAAGCTTTCTTT. The whole variable domain, filled in from reference TRBV29-1 and TRBJ1-1, reads SAVISQKPSRDICQRGTSLTIQCQVDSQVTMMFWYRQQPGQSLTLIATANQGSEATYESGFVIDKFPISRPNLTFSTLTVSNMSPEDSSIYLCSVDSGGNTEAFFGQGTRLTVV.

This sequence joins TRBV7-3 and TRBJ2-3; maybe TRBD2 (6 bases). V lost 4 bases, J lost 0 bases, and 17 bases lay in between. The CDR3 sequence is 17 residues long. The V gene's germline CDR1 is SGHTA and CDR2 FQGTGA. For the CDR3, the DNA is TGTGCCAGCAGCTCCCGGGCCGGGACTGGAAGCACAGATACGCAGTATTTT. As protein: CASSSRAGTGSTDTQYF.

The rearrangement links TRBV2 to TRBJ2-7; 9 bases match TRBD2. Trimming removed 6 bases from V and 1 base from J; junction bases left unmatched: 7. The CDR3 is 15 amino acids. Germline V CDR1 and CDR2: SNHLY, FYNNEI. The CDR3 DNA reads as TGTGCCAGCAGGGAGACTAGCGGTGGATCCTACGAGCAGTACTTC. This sequence encodes CASRETSGGSYEQYF. Filled out from reference TRBV2 and TRBJ2-7, the complete variable domain reads EPEVTQTPSHQVTQMGQEVILRCVPISNHLYFYWYRQILGQKVEFLVSFYNNEISEKSEIFDDQFSVERPDGSNFTLKIRSTKLEDSAMYFCASRETSGGSYEQYFGPGTRLTVT.

V usage is TRBV24-1 and J usage is TRBJ1-5, with 8 nucleotides matching TRBD1. With V trimmed by 7 bases and J by 2 bases, 6 bases remained unmatched. CDR1 KGHDR and CDR2 SFDVKD come from the germline V gene. The CDR3 loop spans 15 amino acids. CDR3 coding DNA: TGTGCCACCAGGGAGACAGGGGACGGCAATCAGCCCCAGCATTTT. Translation: CATRETGDGNQPQHF.

The chain joins TRBV9 to TRBJ2-5; 10 nucleotides align to TRBD2. With 2 bases clipped from V and 4 bases from J, the junction kept 5 bases outside the gene matches. Germline V gene lookup returns CDR1 SGDLS and CDR2 YYNGEE. CDR3 length: 15 amino acids. The chain's CDR3 is CASSVIGLAAETQYF. The CDR3 DNA reads as TGTGCCAGCAGCGTCATCGGACTAGCGGCAGAGACCCAGTACTTC. Full variable domain (missing parts from reference TRBV9 and TRBJ2-5): DSGVTQTPKHLITATGQRVTLRCSPRSGDLSVYWYQQSLDQGLQFLIQYYNGEERAKGNILERFSAQQFPDLHSELNLSSLELGDSALYFCASSVIGLAAETQYFGPGTRLLVL.

This clone was seen just once. The rearrangement joins TRBV19 to TRBJ1-4; 8 positions match TRBD1. CDR1 LNHDA and CDR2 SQIVND come from the germline V gene (reference sequence). The CDR3 covers 13 residues. The ends lost 10 bases at V and 7 bases at J; junction bases unmatched: 8. The CDR3 coding sequence is TGTGCCACCAGGCAGGGGGCTGGTGAAAAACTGTTTTTT. Amino acids: CATRQGAGEKLFF.